This TCR beta chain was sequenced during a study of T cell repertoires in cytomegalovirus infection. Study information: It was the public TCR beta signatures that indicated both CMV infection and matching HLA type. Study results and caveats: Ex vivo, HLA-C-restricted CMV-specific TCR beta clonotypes prevailed over the rest of the response. Carriers of CMV plus the relevant HLA were identified by cumulative public TCR beta family frequency.

Points on this clonotype: The antigen is not known.

TCRdb used MiXCR to reprocess the reads, holding one entry per CDR3 protein. The sample holds 250,000 to 350,000 distinct CDR3 sequences, about 25% seen once. This clonotype was sampled from a human donor in good health (CMV status not recorded). Some clones in this sample may be carry-over from other donors' samples. The material sequenced was PBMCs.

As DNA, the CDR3 is TGCGCCAGCAGCCAAGATCGTCAGGGCGGTGGTGTGGAGCTGTTTTTT. Its translation: CASSQDRQGGGVELFF. The chain carries TRBV4-3 and TRBJ2-2, with a weak D call TRBD1 (5 bases). The length of the CDR3 is 16 residues. With 0 bases removed from V and 10 bases from J, the gap between germline ends came to 18 bases. CDR1 LGHNA and CDR2 YSLEER come from the germline V gene.